These 17 T cell receptor beta chains were sequenced from one sample in a study of blood T cell repertoires in COVID-19. Some clones are missing from TCRdb's copy, which holds only in-frame ones; the method was immunoSEQ multiplex PCR. The sample has 150,000 to 200,000 clones; roughly nine tenths are singletons. What was sequenced was peripheral blood. The receptors come from a woman in her sixties with COVID-19, enrolled during active disease.

The chain uses TRBV4-2 and TRBJ2-2; tentatively, D is TRBD2 (5 bases). CDR3 length: 15 amino acids. V was shortened by 0 bases and J by 6 bases, with 11 bases between the two germline ends. The germline gives CDR1 LGHNA, CDR2 YNFKEQ. DNA of the CDR3: TGTGCCAGCAGCCAAGACAGCGGCGGGCCCGGGGAGCTGTTTTTT. Amino acids: CASSQDSGGPGELFF.

V gene TRBV6-4 combines with J gene TRBJ2-7; TRBD2 agrees at 12 bases. J gave up 3 bases and V 3 bases, and 3 bases lay outside the gene matches. Per germline, CDR1 MRHNA and CDR2 SNTAGT. The CDR3 length is 15 residues. DNA for the CDR3: TGTGCCAGCAGTGAACTAGCGGGGGGTTTCTACGAGCAGTACTTC. Amino acid sequence: CASSELAGGFYEQYF.

This chain uses TRBV4-3 with TRBJ2-2, with a tentative D call TRBD1 (5 bases). This CDR3 has 17 amino acids. Germline V gene data show CDR1 as LGHNA and CDR2 as YSLEER. Between the trimmed V and J ends, which lost 4 bases and 5 bases, there was a span of 20 bases. CDR3 in amino acids: CASSLRALRGETGELFF. The CDR3 bases are TGCGCCAGCAGCCTGAGAGCGCTAAGGGGCGAAACCGGGGAGCTGTTTTTT.

The CDR3 is CASSLATLTNEQFF. DNA for the CDR3: TGTGCCAGCAGCTTAGCAACCCTCACTAATGAGCAGTTCTTC. The rearrangement joins TRBV7-9 to TRBJ2-1, with D unclear. The CDR3 extends over 14 amino acids. Germline V lookup: CDR1 SEHNR, CDR2 FQNEAQ (reference sequence). Trimming took off 0 bases at V and 7 bases at J, with 10 bases between the two ends.

This chain connects TRBV10-3 to TRBJ1-2, with D possibly TRBD1 on 6 matching bases. Trimming cost V 6 bases and J 2 bases, with 19 bases left between them. Germline V gives CDR1 ENHRY, CDR2 SYGVKD. CDR3 length: 16 residues. The CDR3 region is CAIRATSTGLNYGYTF. In DNA, the CDR3 is TGTGCCATCAGGGCCACATCAACAGGGCTCAACTATGGCTACACCTTC.

J is TRBJ1-4 and V is TRBV13; TRBD1 matches at 10 bases. The trim removed 8 bases at V and 8 bases at J, leaving 8 bases unmatched. The CDR3 loop spans 14 amino acids. Germline loops: CDR1 PRHDT, CDR2 FYEKMQ (reference sequence). CDR3 in DNA: TGTGCCAGCTCCCGACAGGGGGCGGAGGAAAAACTGTTTTTT. Translation: CASSRQGAEEKLFF.

V is TRBV30 and J is TRBJ1-2, with D possibly matching TRBD1 (6 bases). Germline assignment: CDR1 GTSNPN and CDR2 SVGIG (reference sequence). The CDR3 is made up of 11 amino acids. Trimming took 6 bases from V and 7 from J, leaving 12 bases between them. DNA for the CDR3: TGTGCCTGCAGCAGGGGATCTGGCTACACCTTC. This codes for CACSRGSGYTF.

This clone is a singleton in its sample. The CDR3 here is CASSRMTSGGTQYF. CDR3 sequence (DNA): TGTGCCAGCAGCCGCATGACTTCCGGGGGGACCCAGTACTTC. The chain is built from TRBV5-4 and TRBJ2-5, with TRBD2 as a possible D gene (6 bases). With 4 bases removed from V and 7 bases from J, the gap between germline ends came to 17 bases. The germline V gene has CDR1 SGHNT and CDR2 YYREEE (reference sequence). This CDR3 contains 14 residues. Together with reference TRBV5-4 and TRBJ2-5, the CDR3 gives the full variable domain: ETGVTQSPTHLIKTRGQQVTLRCSSQSGHNTVSWYQQALGQGPQFIFQYYREEENGRGNFPPRFSGLQFPNYSSELNVNALELDDSALYLCASSRMTSGGTQYFGPGTRLLVL.

The chain employs TRBV28 and TRBJ1-2; TRBD1 aligns across 9 bases. Germline CDR1 MDHEN, CDR2 SYDVKM. The CDR3 covers 16 residues. V was pared by 6 bases and J by 3 bases, with 11 bases of the junction left unmatched. The CDR3 here is CASRLPLTGGDYGYTF. DNA for the CDR3: TGTGCCAGCAGGTTACCCTTGACAGGGGGGGACTATGGCTACACCTTC.

In DNA, the CDR3 is TGTGCCAGCGAGGGGGAGAACACCGGGGAGCTGTTTTTT. Translating it yields CASEGENTGELFF. The chain combines TRBV6-5 with TRBJ2-2; D might be TRBD1 (6 bases). The CDR3 has 13 residues. Trimming removed 8 bases from V and 1 base from J, with 8 bases in between. Germline assignment: CDR1 MNHEY and CDR2 SVGAGI.

The rearrangement joins TRBV28 to TRBJ2-5, with D maybe TRBD2 (6 bases). The CDR3 length is 14 residues. V shed 3 bases and J shed 4 bases, with 12 bases lying between them. The germline CDR1 and CDR2 sequences are MDHEN and SYDVKM. The CDR3 loop is CASSLEGPGETQYF. The CDR3 region has the DNA TGTGCCAGCAGTTTGGAGGGGCCGGGAGAGACCCAGTACTTC. Variable domain in full (rest from reference TRBV28 and TRBJ2-5): DVKVTQSSRYLVKRTGEKVFLECVQDMDHENMFWYRQDPGLGLRLIYFSYDVKMKEKGDIPEGYSVSREKKERFSLILESASTNQTSMYLCASSLEGPGETQYFGPGTRLLVL.

This clone has just one count. The chain joins TRBV7-3 to TRBJ2-1, with TRBD2 matching 9 bases. The CDR3 consists of 16 residues. With 3 bases clipped from V and 7 bases from J, the junction kept 10 bases outside the gene matches. Germline V lookup: CDR1 SGHTA, CDR2 FQGTGA. The CDR3 region is CASSFWQSGRQNEQFF. The CDR3, as DNA: TGTGCCAGCAGCTTCTGGCAAAGCGGGAGGCAAAATGAGCAGTTCTTC.

In this sample, this clone turned up once. The J gene is TRBJ2-7, the V gene TRBV6-1, with 9 nucleotides matching TRBD2. The CDR3 loop spans 15 amino acids. Germline trimming cut 1 base from V and 1 base from J; bases unmatched to any gene: 2. Germline V gene sequence: CDR1 MNHNS, CDR2 SASEGT. The CDR3 DNA reads as TGTGCCAGCAGTGAAGGTCTAGCGGGATCCTACGAGCAGTACTTC. It encodes CASSEGLAGSYEQYF.

This CDR3 reads CATSDRAGDNEKLFF. DNA for the CDR3: TGTGCCACCAGTGATCGGGCAGGGGATAATGAAAAACTGTTTTTT. The J gene is TRBJ1-4, the V gene TRBV24-1, with a weak D call TRBD1 (6 bases). There are 15 residues in the CDR3. V lost 3 bases and J 4 bases, leaving 11 bases between the germline ends. The germline gives CDR1 KGHDR, CDR2 SFDVKD.

The rearrangement links TRBV9 to TRBJ2-1, with 12 bases aligning to TRBD1. Germline V gives CDR1 SGDLS, CDR2 YYNGEE. Germline trimming cut 3 bases from V and 9 bases from J; bases unmatched to any gene: 7. This CDR3 region has 15 residues. CDR3 in DNA: TGTGCCAGCAGCGGCCAGGGACAGGGGGCGATTGAGCAGTTCTTC. As protein: CASSGQGQGAIEQFF.

The CDR3 sequence: CASSLDTGGGANVLTF. CDR3 sequence (DNA): TGTGCCAGCAGCTTAGATACAGGGGGCGGGGCCAACGTCCTGACTTTC. The rearrangement joins TRBV11-3 to TRBJ2-6; 9 bases match TRBD1. Germline V gives CDR1 SGHNT, CDR2 YENEEA. Germline trimming cut 0 bases from V and 4 bases from J; bases unmatched to any gene: 1. The length of the CDR3 is 16 residues.

The rearrangement links TRBV3-1 (or the pseudogene TRBV3-2) to TRBJ1-2; D might be TRBD1 (5 bases). Germline loops: CDR1 LGHDT, CDR2 YNNKEL (reference sequence). The germline V and J ends were trimmed by 6 bases and 7 bases, with 15 bases remaining between them. This CDR3 comprises 13 residues. The CDR3 DNA reads as TGTGCCAGCAGGGGGACTCTGTTCGGTGGCTACACCTTC. Residues: CASRGTLFGGYTF.